This T cell receptor beta chain was documented in a study of OX40 agonist ivuxolimab in advanced cancers. Findings and limits, study-wide: At 0.1 to 3.0 mg/kg, CD4+ and CD8+ blood T cells expanded clonally by week 6.

Of note for this clone: Its antigen is unknown.

Clones were sequenced by immunoSEQ multiplex PCR, and TCRdb holds only the in-frame ones, with some missing. This table holds about 19,000 clones, approximately 79% found once. CDR1 and CDR2 (germline): SGHRS, YFSETQ. Unmatched junction bases numbered 3, after V lost 0 bases and J lost 6 bases. This CDR3 is built from 14 residues. The specimen comprised CD4+ or CD8+ T cells sorted from blood, sampled in a trial of the OX40 agonist ivuxolimab. This clonotype was obtained from an adult with an advanced solid tumor such as melanoma, head and neck, liver or kidney cancer. The chain joins TRBV5-1 to TRBJ2-7; 10 nucleotides agree with TRBD1. The CDR3 bases are TGCGCCAGCAGCTTGGTGACAGGGGGCGCCGAGCAGTACTTC. This encodes CASSLVTGGAEQYF.